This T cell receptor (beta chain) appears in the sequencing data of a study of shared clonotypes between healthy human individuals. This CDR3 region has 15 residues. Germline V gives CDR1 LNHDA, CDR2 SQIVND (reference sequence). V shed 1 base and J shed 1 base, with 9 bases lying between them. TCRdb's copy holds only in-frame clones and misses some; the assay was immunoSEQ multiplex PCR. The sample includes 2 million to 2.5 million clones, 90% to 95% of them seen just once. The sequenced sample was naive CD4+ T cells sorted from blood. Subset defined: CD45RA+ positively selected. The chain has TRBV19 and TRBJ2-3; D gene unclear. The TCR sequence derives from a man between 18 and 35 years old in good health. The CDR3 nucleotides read TGTGCCAGTAGTATAGGCAGCTCTCGCACAGATACGCAGTATTTT. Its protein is CASSIGSSRTDTQYF.